The clone carrying this T cell receptor beta chain has more than one count but fewer than ten. The library labeled individual cDNA molecules by adding unique molecular identifiers to them. Authors' analysis steps: Samples ranged from roughly 20,000 to 700,000 TCRs, with a median of 95,638. TCRdb re-called the RACE reads with MiXCR, one entry per CDR3 protein. TCRdb assigned the V and J calls; the authors' analysis was not used. The repertoire consists of roughly 100,000 distinct CDR3 sequences, with 10% to 11% occurring once and the leading ten covering approximately 3.1%. This record comes from a study of human T cells and chemical hapten exposure. At the level of the study: Sensitization involved placing 2% DPC onto a 2 cm by 2 cm region of upper inner arm skin. Per-sample TCR yield variability stemmed mainly from small pooled library volume differences.

Time point indicated: pre-sensitization, week 0. Sample treatment: therapeutic diphenylcyclopropenone sensitization with weekly scalp DPC. The CDR3 extends over 13 amino acids. The V gene lost 5 bases and the J gene lost 10 bases, with 20 bases spanning the gap. Germline V CDR1 and CDR2: DFQATT, SNEGSKA (reference sequence). The chain uses TRBV20-1 and TRBJ1-1; D possibly corresponds to TRBD1 (5 bases). The sample in question was whole blood, obtained in connection with sensitization to the hapten diphenylcyclopropenone (DPC). The sequence was collected from an older woman with alopecia areata. Some clones in this sample may be carry-over from other donors' samples. CDR3 sequence reads: CSALLGRVVGAFF. The CDR3 DNA reads TGCAGTGCTCTCCTGGGCAGGGTGGTAGGAGCTTTCTTT.